This is a list of T cell receptor beta chains from one sample in a study of graft-versus-host responses after intestinal transplantation. No cognate antigen is known for these TCRs. Sequencing was performed with immunoSEQ multiplex PCR; in TCRdb, only in-frame clones are kept and a portion is missing. Of over 100,000 clones in the sample, roughly 93% were seen once. The sample in question was unstimulated CD8+ T cells sorted from spleen or lymph node cells, obtained before transplant. The receptors shown here come from a human donor who was the organ donor for an intestinal transplant. Each CDR3 is given with its conserved first and last residue. A D gene is named only where the DNA matches it firmly. A row's size may be missing; if present it is once, few, many or a size class.

D,J,size,length,V,DNA,CDR3
TRBD2,TRBJ2-3,once,17,TRBV5-1,TGCGCCAGCAGCTCCCTGGGTTTGACTAGCCAAGATTCTACGCAGTATTTT,CASSSLGLTSQDSTQYF
TRBD2,TRBJ2-1,NA,14,TRBV5-5,TGTGCCAGCACCCGACTAGCGGGAGGGAATGAGCAGTTCTTC,CASTRLAGGNEQFF
TRBD1,TRBJ2-7,once,15,TRBV11-2,TGTGCCAGCAGCCGTCCGGGACAGGGCCCCTACGAGCAGTACTTC,CASSRPGQGPYEQYF
TRBD1,TRBJ1-2,NA,13,TRBV6-6,TGTGCCAGCAGTACAGGGGGATCTGGCGGCTACACCTTC,CASSTGGSGGYTF
TRBD1,TRBJ2-7,NA,15,TRBV7-2,TGTGCCAGCAGCTTAGCAGGACAGGGGGCATACGAGCAGTACTTC,CASSLAGQGAYEQYF
NA,TRBJ2-3,NA,17,TRBV5-3,TGTGCCAGAAGCCACCGACCTACAGGGCCACGGTATGATACGCAGTATTTT,CARSHRPTGPRYDTQYF
NA,TRBJ2-6,NA,13,TRBV7-6,TGTGCCAGCTCTAGCTCTGGGGCCAACGTCCTGACTTTC,CASSSSGANVLTF
NA,TRBJ2-7,NA,11,TRBV6-5,TGTGCCAGCAGAGCGGGTGACGAGCAGTACTTC,CASRAGDEQYF
NA,TRBJ2-7,once,14,TRBV5-8,TGTGCCAGCAGCTTAACGGGAACGGACTACGAGCAGTACTTC,CASSLTGTDYEQYF
TRBD2,TRBJ2-1,NA,15,TRBV11-2,TGTGCCAGCAGCACCCCAGCGGGAGATTTCAATGAGCAGTTCTTC,CASSTPAGDFNEQFF
NA,TRBJ1-5,NA,13,TRBV19,TGTGCCACCGGACGGGTCGGCAATCAGCCCCAGCATTTT,CATGRVGNQPQHF
TRBD1,TRBJ2-7,once,14,TRBV4-1,TGCGCCAGCAGCCATCCGGACAGGTCCTACGAGCAGTACTTC,CASSHPDRSYEQYF
NA,TRBJ2-7,NA,14,TRBV4-1,TGCGCCAGCAGCCAAGGCCCAATCTCCTACGAGCAGTACTTC,CASSQGPISYEQYF
TRBD1,TRBJ1-1,NA,15,TRBV27,TGTGCCAGCAGTAGATGGGACAGGGCTCGGACTGAAGCTTTCTTT,CASSRWDRARTEAFF
NA,TRBJ1-6,NA,13,TRBV4-2,TGTGCCAGCAGCCCCGACGCTATTGCACCCCTCCACTTT,CASSPDAIAPLHF
NA,TRBJ2-2,NA,15,TRBV4-3,TGCGCCAGCAGCCAAGGCAGGTGGAACACCGGGGAGCTGTTTTTT,CASSQGRWNTGELFF
TRBD2,TRBJ2-1,NA,14,TRBV13,TGTGCCAGCAGCTCACAGCGGGAGCGGAATGAGCAGTTCTTC,CASSSQRERNEQFF
NA,TRBJ2-1,once,14,TRBV18,TGTGCCAGCTCAGGCGGACCCTCCTACAATGAGCAGTTCTTC,CASSGGPSYNEQFF
NA,TRBJ2-7,NA,14,TRBV6-5,TGTGCCAGCGGTTGGGGGGATCTCTCCTACGAGCAGTACTTC,CASGWGDLSYEQYF
TRBD2,TRBJ2-3,NA,16,TRBV7-9,TGTGCCAGCAGCTCTGGACTCCGCGGGGGTAGCGATACGCAGTATTTT,CASSSGLRGGSDTQYF
NA,TRBJ2-3,NA,12,TRBV11-2,TGTGCCAGCAGCTTAGAAGGGGATACGCAGTATTTT,CASSLEGDTQYF
NA,TRBJ1-1,NA,15,TRBV7-9,TGTGCCAGCAGCCCCATTACCCAGGGGAACACTGAAGCTTTCTTT,CASSPITQGNTEAFF
NA,TRBJ2-7,once,13,TRBV5-4,TGTGCCAGCAGCTTGGTGGAGAGTAACGAGCAGTACTTC,CASSLVESNEQYF
TRBD2,TRBJ2-1,NA,15,TRBV11-3,TGTGCCAGCAGCTTAGCTAGCGGGACCTACAATGAGCAGTTCTTC,CASSLASGTYNEQFF
NA,TRBJ2-2,NA,13,TRBV5-1,TGCGCCAGCAGCTCAAGGGGGGACGGGGAGCTGTTTTTT,CASSSRGDGELFF
TRBD2,TRBJ2-7,NA,15,TRBV7-2,TGTGCCAGCAGCCCTCAGTGGGGCGCGGGAGACGAGCAGTACTTC,CASSPQWGAGDEQYF
TRBD1,TRBJ2-5,NA,14,TRBV4-2,TGTGCCAGCAGCCGAGGGGGCGTTGAAGAGACCCAGTACTTC,CASSRGGVEETQYF
TRBD2,TRBJ2-7,NA,15,TRBV7-2,TGTGCCAGCAGCTTAGCGCCTAGCGGGCCCTACGAGCAGTACTTC,CASSLAPSGPYEQYF
TRBD1,TRBJ2-5,NA,14,TRBV6-5,TGTGCCAGCAGTGCGACAGGGGCGGGAGAGACCCAGTACTTC,CASSATGAGETQYF
NA,TRBJ1-5,NA,14,TRBV7-8,TGTGCCAGCAGCTTAGCCCCGGGGAATCAGCCCCAGCATTTT,CASSLAPGNQPQHF
NA,TRBJ1-3,NA,16,TRBV7-9,TGTGCCAGCAGCTTAGTCGAGTCAGGGTATGGAAACACCATATATTTT,CASSLVESGYGNTIYF
TRBD1,TRBJ1-5,NA,13,TRBV28,TGTGCCAGCAGGGGGACAGGGAGTCAGCCCCAGCATTTT,CASRGTGSQPQHF
TRBD2,TRBJ2-3,NA,21,TRBV19,TGTGCCAGTAGGCCGGGACACGATCGTTCTAGCGGGGAGATGGGCTCAGATACGCAGTATTTT,CASRPGHDRSSGEMGSDTQYF
NA,TRBJ2-2,NA,15,TRBV4-1,TGCGCCAGCAGCCAAGAAACGGGAGACACCGGGGAGCTGTTTTTT,CASSQETGDTGELFF
NA,TRBJ2-1,NA,13,TRBV27,TGTGCCAGCAGTTTTTCTGGCGGCGGTGAGCAGTTCTTC,CASSFSGGGEQFF
NA,TRBJ2-3,NA,12,TRBV2,TGTGCCAGCAGTGAAGGGACAGATACGCAGTATTTT,CASSEGTDTQYF
TRBD1,TRBJ1-2,once,14,TRBV4-2,TGTGCCAGCAGCCAGATTGACAGGGGAGATGGCTACACCTTC,CASSQIDRGDGYTF
TRBD1,TRBJ1-1,NA,18,TRBV19,TGTGCCAGTAGTACCTACCGACAGGGCCGCGCAATGAACACTGAAGCTTTCTTT,CASSTYRQGRAMNTEAFF
NA,TRBJ1-5,NA,14,TRBV4-1,TGCGCCAGCAGCCAAGAAACCCTAAATCAGCCCCAGCATTTT,CASSQETLNQPQHF
TRBD2,TRBJ2-1,NA,15,TRBV28,TGTGCCAGCAGTTTTCTCGCGGGGGTAGACAATGAGCAGTTCTTC,CASSFLAGVDNEQFF
NA,TRBJ2-7,NA,13,TRBV6-1,TGTGCCATGGCCCCCGGGGTTTCCTACGAGCAGTACTTC,CAMAPGVSYEQYF
NA,TRBJ1-2,NA,15,TRBV14,TGTGCCAGCAGCCAAGATTTAGGGGACCCCTATGGCTACACCTTC,CASSQDLGDPYGYTF
NA,TRBJ2-1,NA,14,TRBV4-1,TGCGCCAGCAGCCAACCCTCCCCCGCCAATGAGCAGTTCTTC,CASSQPSPANEQFF
TRBD2,TRBJ2-7,NA,15,TRBV19,TGTGCCAGTAGTAGCACTAGCGGGAGAGGATACGAGCAGTACTTC,CASSSTSGRGYEQYF
TRBD1,TRBJ2-7,NA,14,TRBV9,TGTGCCAGCAGCGTAGCCGGGACAGCCTACGAGCAGTACTTC,CASSVAGTAYEQYF
TRBD1,TRBJ2-7,NA,15,TRBV4-1,TGCGCCAGCAGCCTCACCGGGACAGGGACGTACGAGCAGTACTTC,CASSLTGTGTYEQYF
TRBD1,TRBJ2-5,NA,15,TRBV6-5,TGTGCCAGCAGTTACCGGACAGGGAATGGAGAGACCCAGTACTTC,CASSYRTGNGETQYF
TRBD1,TRBJ1-4,NA,17,TRBV28,TGTGCCAGATCAGGGGGCTCCAAACCCCTCACTAATGAAAAACTGTTTTTT,CARSGGSKPLTNEKLFF
NA,TRBJ2-5,NA,15,TRBV6-1,TGTGCCAGCAGTGAAGGAGTAACTCTTCAAGAGACCCAGTACTTC,CASSEGVTLQETQYF
NA,TRBJ2-7,NA,12,TRBV5-1,TGCGCCAGCAGCGGTGGGGGCCACGAGCAGTACTTC,CASSGGGHEQYF
TRBD1,TRBJ2-3,NA,18,TRBV9,TGTGCCAGCAGCGGAACCCAACAGGGGATTACTCTGGCAGATACGCAGTATTTT,CASSGTQQGITLADTQYF
NA,TRBJ1-1,NA,14,TRBV11-2,TGTGCCAGCAGCTTAGAACCTACGAGAACTGAAGCTTTCTTT,CASSLEPTRTEAFF
TRBD2,TRBJ2-5,NA,13,TRBV10-2,TGCGCCAGCAGTGTAGCGGGAGGGGAGACCCAGTACTTC,CASSVAGGETQYF
TRBD2,TRBJ2-7,NA,14,TRBV5-6,TGTGCCAGCACCCGTTGGCGGGAGTCCTACGAGCAGTACTTC,CASTRWRESYEQYF